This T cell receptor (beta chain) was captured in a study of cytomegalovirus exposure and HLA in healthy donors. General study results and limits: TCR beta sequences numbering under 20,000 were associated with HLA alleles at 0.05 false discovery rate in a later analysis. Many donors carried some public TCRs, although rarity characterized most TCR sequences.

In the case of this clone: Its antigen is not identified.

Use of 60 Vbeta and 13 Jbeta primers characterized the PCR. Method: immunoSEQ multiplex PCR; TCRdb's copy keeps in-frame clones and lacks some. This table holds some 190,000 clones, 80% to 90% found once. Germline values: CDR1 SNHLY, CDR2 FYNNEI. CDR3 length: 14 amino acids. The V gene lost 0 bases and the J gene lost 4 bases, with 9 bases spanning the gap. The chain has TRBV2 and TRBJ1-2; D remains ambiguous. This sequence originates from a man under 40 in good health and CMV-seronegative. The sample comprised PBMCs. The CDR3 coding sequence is TGTGCCAGCAGTGAAGCGCAGGTTGGCTATGGCTACACCTTC. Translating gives CASSEAQVGYGYTF.